This T cell receptor (beta chain) emerged from a study of blood T cell repertoires in COVID-19. Study-wide background: Acute and convalescent COVID-19 samples came from the United States, Italy and Spain.

Sequenced by immunoSEQ multiplex PCR; TCRdb stores in-frame clones only, minus some. The sample has hundreds of thousands of clones, around 91% seen once. The participants were between 18 and 89 years old and came from about two dozen US areas. In Cohort 3, a recovered donor had either two negative PCRs, clearance, or symptom resolution. V was shortened by 3 bases and J by 5 bases, with 11 bases between the two germline ends. The CDR3 totals 13 residues. The TCR was taken from a man aged 18 to 30 who had recovered from COVID-19. The chain couples TRBV12-3 or TRBV12-4 to TRBJ2-7; tentative D call: TRBD2 (6 bases). Sequenced sample: PBMCs or T cells enriched from blood (not recorded which). CDR3 coding DNA: TGTGCCAGCAGTTTCATTGCGGGGAACGAGCAGTACTTC. It codes for CASSFIAGNEQYF.